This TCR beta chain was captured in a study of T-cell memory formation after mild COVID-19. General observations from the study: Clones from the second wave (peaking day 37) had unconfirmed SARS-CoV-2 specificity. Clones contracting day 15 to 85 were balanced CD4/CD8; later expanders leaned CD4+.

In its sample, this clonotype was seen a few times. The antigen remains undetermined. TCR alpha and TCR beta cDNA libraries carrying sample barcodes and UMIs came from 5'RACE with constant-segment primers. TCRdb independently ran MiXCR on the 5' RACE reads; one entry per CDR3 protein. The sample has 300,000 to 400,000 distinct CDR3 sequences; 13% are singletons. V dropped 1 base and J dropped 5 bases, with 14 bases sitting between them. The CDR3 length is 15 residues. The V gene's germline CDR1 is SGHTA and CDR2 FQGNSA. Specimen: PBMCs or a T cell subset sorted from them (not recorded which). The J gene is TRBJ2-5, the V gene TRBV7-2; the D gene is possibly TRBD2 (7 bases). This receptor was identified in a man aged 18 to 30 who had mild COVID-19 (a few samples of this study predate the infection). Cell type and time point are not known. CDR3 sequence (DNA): TGTGCCAGCAGCTTAGAGTGGGGGGGCTATGAGACCCAGTACTTC. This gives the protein CASSLEWGGYETQYF.